The present T cell receptor (beta chain) was sequenced within a study of blood T cell repertoires in COVID-19. Participant age was about 18 to 100 years, and participants resided in fewer than 30 US areas. Original processing methods: The assay estimated nucleated cells by amplifying reference gene primers. Only in-frame clones appear in the TCRdb table, and some are missing; sequencing was by immunoSEQ multiplex PCR. The DNA gave D and trimming, while V, J and clone size come from that table. The sample includes 200,000 to 300,000 clones, around 88% seen only once; the top ten take about 9.3%. The CDR3 is made up of 14 amino acids. Looked up from germline, CDR1 is MNHEY and CDR2 is SMNVEV (reference sequence). Trimming removed 6 bases from V and 5 bases from J; junction bases left unmatched: 5.

Sequenced sample: PBMCs or T cells enriched from blood (not recorded which). The rearrangement links TRBV27 to TRBJ2-1; the match to TRBD1 covers 9 bases. The TCR originated in a man aged 35-49 years who had recovered from COVID-19. CDR3 loop: CASSRDRADNEQFF. The CDR3 coding sequence is TGTGCCAGCAGCCGGGACAGGGCGGACAATGAGCAGTTCTTC.